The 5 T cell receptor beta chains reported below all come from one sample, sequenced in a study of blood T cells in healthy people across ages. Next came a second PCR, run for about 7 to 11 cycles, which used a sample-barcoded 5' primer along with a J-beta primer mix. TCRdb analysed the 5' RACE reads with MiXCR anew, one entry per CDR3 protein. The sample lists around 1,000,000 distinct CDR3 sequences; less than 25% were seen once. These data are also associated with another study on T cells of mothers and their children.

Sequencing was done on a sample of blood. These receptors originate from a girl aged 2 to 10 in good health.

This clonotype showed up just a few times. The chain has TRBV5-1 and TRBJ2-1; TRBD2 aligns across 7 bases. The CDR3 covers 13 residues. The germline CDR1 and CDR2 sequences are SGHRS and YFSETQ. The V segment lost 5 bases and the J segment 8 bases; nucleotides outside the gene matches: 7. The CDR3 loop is CASSPRGGYEQFF. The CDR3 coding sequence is TGCGCCAGCAGTCCCCGCGGGGGTTATGAGCAGTTCTTC.

The CDR3 DNA is TGCAGTGCGCGTTTTCCGACAGGGAGGAACAATGAGCAGTTCTTC. This sequence encodes CSARFPTGRNNEQFF. The rearrangement links TRBV20-1 to TRBJ2-1, with a weak D call TRBD1 (7 bases). The V end was cut by 6 bases, the J end by 5 bases, with 20 bases between. The CDR3 totals 15 residues. Germline assignment: CDR1 DFQATT and CDR2 SNEGSKA (reference sequence).

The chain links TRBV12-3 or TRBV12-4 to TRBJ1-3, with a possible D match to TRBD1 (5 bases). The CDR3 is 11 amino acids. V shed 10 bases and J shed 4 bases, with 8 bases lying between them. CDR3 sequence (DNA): TGTGCCACAGGGTTGGGAAACACCATATATTTT. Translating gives CATGLGNTIYF.

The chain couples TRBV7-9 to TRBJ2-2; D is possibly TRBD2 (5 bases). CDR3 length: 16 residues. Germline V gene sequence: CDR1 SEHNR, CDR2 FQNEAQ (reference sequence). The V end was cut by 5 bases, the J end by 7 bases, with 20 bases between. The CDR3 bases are TGTGCCAGCAGCCTACCCCTTTGGAGGACGGGCGGGGAGCTGTTTTTT. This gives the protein CASSLPLWRTGGELFF.

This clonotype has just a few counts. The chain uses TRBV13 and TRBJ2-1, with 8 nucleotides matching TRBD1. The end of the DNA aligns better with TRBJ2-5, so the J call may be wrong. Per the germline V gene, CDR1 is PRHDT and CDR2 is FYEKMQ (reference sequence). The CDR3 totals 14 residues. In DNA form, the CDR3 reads TGTGCCAGCAGCTGGACAGGGTTCCAAGAGACCCAGTACTTC. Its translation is CASSWTGFQETQYF.